Listed below are T cell receptor beta chains from one sample, sequenced in a study of T-cell memory formation after mild COVID-19. Each CDR3 protein is one row after TCRdb ran MiXCR on the 5' RACE reads. The sample has roughly 250,000 distinct CDR3 sequences, about 15% seen once. Material for sequencing was PBMCs or a T cell subset sorted from them (not recorded which). Receptors originate from a man aged 18-30 years who had mild COVID-19 (a few samples of this study predate the infection). Cell type and time point are not known. The CDR3 runs from the conserved cysteine through the conserved F or W. Each record gives: D gene, V gene, J gene, clone size, CDR3 DNA, CDR3 protein. D genes are given only for firm matches. Clone size is given for some rows only: seen once, a few or many times, or a class if the clone is expanded.

.	TRBV3-1	TRBJ1-1	few	TGTGCCAGCAGCTACAGACAGTCTGGGACTGAAGCTTTCTTT	CASSYRQSGTEAFF
.	TRBV6-2/TRBV6-3	TRBJ2-3	.	TGTGCCAGCAGTTACAGGAGCACAGATACGCAGTATTTT	CASSYRSTDTQYF
.	TRBV20-1	TRBJ2-4	few	TGCAGTGCTAACCCAGCCCCCGAAAACATTCAGTACTTC	CSANPAPENIQYF
.	TRBV7-2	TRBJ2-4	few	TGTGCCAGCAGCTTTAGGTGGTCTCTAGCCAAAAACATTCAGTACTTC	CASSFRWSLAKNIQYF
TRBD2	TRBV7-9	TRBJ2-1	many	TGTGCCAGCAGCTTAGCTGGCGGGAGGTCCTACAATGAGCAGTTCTTC	CASSLAGGRSYNEQFF
.	TRBV10-2	TRBJ2-5	few	TGCGCCAGCAGTCCGACCGCTAGAGTGGAGACCCAGTACTTC	CASSPTARVETQYF
.	TRBV27	TRBJ1-4	few	TGTGCCAGCAGTCCACCTGCCGGGAGCGGGGTCGGAAAACTGTTTTTT	CASSPPAGSGVGKLFF
.	TRBV2	TRBJ2-7	few	TGTGCCAGCAGTGAAGGCGGGACTCGCCACTACGAGCAGTACTTC	CASSEGGTRHYEQYF
TRBD1	TRBV4-3	TRBJ2-2	few	TGCGCCAGCAGCCATACGGACAGGGAAGGCGGGGAGCTGTTTTTT	CASSHTDREGGELFF
TRBD1	TRBV6-5	TRBJ1-6	.	TGTGCCAGCAGCCCACCGGGACAGAAAAATTCACCCCTCCACTTT	CASSPPGQKNSPLHF